These 2 T cell receptor beta chains came from one sample sequenced in a study of blood T cell repertoires in COVID-19 (TCRdb year 2020). The method behind the library was the immunoSEQ multiplex PCR assay. TCRdb's version of the immuneACCESS table is confined to in-frame rearrangements and falls short of the full clone set. An unresolved V gene accounts for under half of the shortfall where checked; the remainder is of unknown origin. The sample records 200,000 or so clones, about 82% of which are singletons. The ten largest make up more than 4.5% of the sample. Specimen: peripheral blood. The receptors were sampled from a woman aged 25 to 39 with acute or convalescent COVID-19.

This rearrangement joins TRBV9 to TRBJ1-2; D gene unclear. The CDR3 contains 12 residues. Trimming pared 4 bases from V and 4 bases from J, leaving 8 bases between. Per the germline V gene, CDR1 is SGDLS and CDR2 is YYNGEE. CDR3 sequence reads: CASSRGIYGYTF. CDR3 DNA sequence: TGTGCCAGCAGCCGGGGAATCTATGGCTACACCTTC.

The chain is built from TRBV28 and TRBJ1-1; no firm D call. Deletions cut 1 base from V and 0 bases from J, with 6 bases between. Germline V lookup: CDR1 MDHEN, CDR2 SYDVKM. This CDR3 region has 14 residues. The chain's CDR3 is CASSLYLMNTEAFF. In DNA form, the CDR3 reads TGTGCCAGCAGTTTATATCTTATGAACACTGAAGCTTTCTTT.